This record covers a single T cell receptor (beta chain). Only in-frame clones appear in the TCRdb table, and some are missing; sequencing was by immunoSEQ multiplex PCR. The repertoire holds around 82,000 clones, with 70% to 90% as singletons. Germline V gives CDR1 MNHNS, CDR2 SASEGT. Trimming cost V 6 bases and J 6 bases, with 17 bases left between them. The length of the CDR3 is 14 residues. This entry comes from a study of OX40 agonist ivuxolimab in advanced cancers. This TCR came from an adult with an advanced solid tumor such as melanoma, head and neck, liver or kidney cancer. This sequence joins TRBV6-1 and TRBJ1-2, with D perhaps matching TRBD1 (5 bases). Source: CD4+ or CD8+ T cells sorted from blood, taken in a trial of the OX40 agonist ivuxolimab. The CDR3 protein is CASSAGTAGNGYTF. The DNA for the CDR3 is TGTGCCAGCAGCGCCGGGACGGCGGGCAATGGCTACACCTTC.